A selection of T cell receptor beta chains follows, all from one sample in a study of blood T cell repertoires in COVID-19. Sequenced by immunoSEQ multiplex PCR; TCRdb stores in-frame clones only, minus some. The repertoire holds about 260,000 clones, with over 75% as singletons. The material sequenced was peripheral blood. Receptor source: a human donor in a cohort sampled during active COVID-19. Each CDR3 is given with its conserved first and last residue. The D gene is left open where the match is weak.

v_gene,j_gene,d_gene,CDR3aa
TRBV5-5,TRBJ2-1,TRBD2,CASSPSWTSVEQFF
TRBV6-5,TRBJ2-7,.,CASRAGHYYEQYF
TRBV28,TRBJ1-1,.,CASSPLGEGANTEAFF
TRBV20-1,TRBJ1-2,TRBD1,CSASPGQGAQGYTF
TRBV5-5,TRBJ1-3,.,CASSLDTGRDTIYF
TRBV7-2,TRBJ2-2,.,CASSFRGFGPGELFF
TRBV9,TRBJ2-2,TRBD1,CASSSAGGVGTGELFF
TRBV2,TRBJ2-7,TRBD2,CASRGAGTSVAEQYF
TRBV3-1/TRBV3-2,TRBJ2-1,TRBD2,CASSQPWTSGNYNEQFF
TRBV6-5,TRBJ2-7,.,CASSRDLTGDEQYF
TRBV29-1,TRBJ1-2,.,CSVEVENYGYTF
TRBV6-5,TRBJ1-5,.,CASHGQSSNQPQHF
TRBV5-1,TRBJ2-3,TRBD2,CASSLLAGRTDTQYF
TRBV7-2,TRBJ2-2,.,CASSLWEFGELFF
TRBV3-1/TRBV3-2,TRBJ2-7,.,CASSQLGFNEQYF
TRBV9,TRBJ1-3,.,CASSVPTGIGTDTIYF
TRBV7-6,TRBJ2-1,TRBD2,CASSLDSGISYNEQFF
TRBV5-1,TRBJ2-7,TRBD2,CASSLVAGGGSYEQYF
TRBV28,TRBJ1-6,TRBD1,CASHTGGGDSPLHF
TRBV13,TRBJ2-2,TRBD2,CASSLYIAGPTGELFF
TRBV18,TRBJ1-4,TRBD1,CASSRRTGDNEKLFF
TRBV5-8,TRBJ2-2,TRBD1,CASSAGQGTGELFF
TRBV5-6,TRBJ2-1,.,CASSLPPTTSNEQFF